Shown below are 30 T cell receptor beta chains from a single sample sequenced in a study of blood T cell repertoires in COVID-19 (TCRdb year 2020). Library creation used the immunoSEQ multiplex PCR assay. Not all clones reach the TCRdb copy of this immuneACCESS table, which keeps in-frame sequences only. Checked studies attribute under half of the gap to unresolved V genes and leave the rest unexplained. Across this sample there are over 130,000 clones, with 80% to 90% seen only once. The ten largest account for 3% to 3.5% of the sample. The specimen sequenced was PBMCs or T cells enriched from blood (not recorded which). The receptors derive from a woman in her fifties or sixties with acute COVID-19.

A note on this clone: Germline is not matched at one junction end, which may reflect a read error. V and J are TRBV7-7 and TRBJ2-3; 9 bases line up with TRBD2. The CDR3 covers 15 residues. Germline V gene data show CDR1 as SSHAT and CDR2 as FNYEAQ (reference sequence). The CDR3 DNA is TGTGCTAGCAGCTTAGACGGCGGGAGGGGAGATACGCAGTATTTT. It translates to CASSLDGGRGDTQYF.

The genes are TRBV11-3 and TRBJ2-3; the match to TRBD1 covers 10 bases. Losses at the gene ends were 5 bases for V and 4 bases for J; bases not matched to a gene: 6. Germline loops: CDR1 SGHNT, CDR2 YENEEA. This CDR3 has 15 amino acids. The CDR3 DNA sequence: TGTGCCAGCAGCCTAAGGACAGGGGGTCCAGATACGCAGTATTTT. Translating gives CASSLRTGGPDTQYF.

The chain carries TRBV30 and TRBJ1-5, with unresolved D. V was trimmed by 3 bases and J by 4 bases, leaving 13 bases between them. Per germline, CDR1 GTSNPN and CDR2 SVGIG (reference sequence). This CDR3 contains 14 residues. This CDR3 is CAWSLAGNNQPQHF. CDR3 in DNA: TGTGCCTGGAGCTTGGCAGGTAATAATCAGCCCCAGCATTTT.

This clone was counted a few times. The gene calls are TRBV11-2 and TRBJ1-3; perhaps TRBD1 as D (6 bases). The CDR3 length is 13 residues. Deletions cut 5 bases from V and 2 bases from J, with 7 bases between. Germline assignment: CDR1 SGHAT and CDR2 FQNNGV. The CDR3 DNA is TGTGCCAGCAGCACAGGGACTGGAAACACCATATATTTT. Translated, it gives CASSTGTGNTIYF.

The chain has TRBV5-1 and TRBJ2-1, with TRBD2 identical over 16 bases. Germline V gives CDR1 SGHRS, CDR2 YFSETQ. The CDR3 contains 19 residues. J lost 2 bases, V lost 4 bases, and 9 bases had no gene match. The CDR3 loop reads CASSGAGTSGRAAYNEQFF. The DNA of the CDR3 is TGCGCCAGCAGCGGGGCCGGGACTAGCGGGAGGGCCGCCTACAATGAGCAGTTCTTC.

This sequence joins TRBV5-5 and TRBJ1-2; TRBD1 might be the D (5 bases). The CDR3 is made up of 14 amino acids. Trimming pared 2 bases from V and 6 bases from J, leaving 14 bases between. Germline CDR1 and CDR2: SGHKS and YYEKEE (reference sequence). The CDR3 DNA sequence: TGTGCCAGCAGCTTAACGGCTTGGGGGGATGGCTACACCTTC. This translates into CASSLTAWGDGYTF.

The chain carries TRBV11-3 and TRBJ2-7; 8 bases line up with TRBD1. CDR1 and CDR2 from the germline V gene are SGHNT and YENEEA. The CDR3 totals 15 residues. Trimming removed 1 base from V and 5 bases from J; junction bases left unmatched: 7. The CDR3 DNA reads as TGTGCCAGCAGCTTAGTTTTCAGGGGGCGGGACGAGCAGTACTTC. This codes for CASSLVFRGRDEQYF. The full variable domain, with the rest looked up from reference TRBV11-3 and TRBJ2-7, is EAGVVQSPRYKIIEKKQPVAFWCNPISGHNTLYWYLQNLGQGPELLIRYENEEAVDDSQLPKDRFSAERLKGVDSTLKIQPAELGDSAVYLCASSLVFRGRDEQYFGPGTRLTVT.

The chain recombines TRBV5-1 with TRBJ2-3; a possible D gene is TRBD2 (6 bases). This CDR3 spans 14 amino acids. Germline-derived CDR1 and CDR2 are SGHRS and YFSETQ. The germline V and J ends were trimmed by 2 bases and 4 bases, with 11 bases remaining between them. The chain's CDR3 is CASSFGGSADTQYF. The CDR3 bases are TGCGCCAGCAGCTTTGGGGGGTCGGCAGATACGCAGTATTTT.

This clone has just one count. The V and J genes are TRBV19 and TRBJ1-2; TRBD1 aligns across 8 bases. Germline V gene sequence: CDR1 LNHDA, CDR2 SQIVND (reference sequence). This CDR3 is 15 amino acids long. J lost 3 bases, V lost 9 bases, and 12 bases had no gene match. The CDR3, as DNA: TGTGCCAGCATTAACAGCAGGGGGCGCGACTATGGCTACACCTTC. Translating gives CASINSRGRDYGYTF.

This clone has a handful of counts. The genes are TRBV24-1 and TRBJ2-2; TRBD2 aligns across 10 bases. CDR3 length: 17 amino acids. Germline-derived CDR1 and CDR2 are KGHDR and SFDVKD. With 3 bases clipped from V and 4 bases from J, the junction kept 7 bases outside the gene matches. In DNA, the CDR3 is TGTGCCACCAGTGATCATCCTAGCGGGAGCGGCACCGGGGAGCTGTTTTTT. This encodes CATSDHPSGSGTGELFF.

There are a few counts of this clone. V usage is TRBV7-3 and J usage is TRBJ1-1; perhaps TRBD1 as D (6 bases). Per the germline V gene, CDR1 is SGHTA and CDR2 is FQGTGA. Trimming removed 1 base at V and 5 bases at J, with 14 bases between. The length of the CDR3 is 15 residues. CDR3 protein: CASSLRGQGLTEAFF. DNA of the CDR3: TGTGCCAGCAGCTTAAGGGGGCAGGGGCTTACTGAAGCTTTCTTT.

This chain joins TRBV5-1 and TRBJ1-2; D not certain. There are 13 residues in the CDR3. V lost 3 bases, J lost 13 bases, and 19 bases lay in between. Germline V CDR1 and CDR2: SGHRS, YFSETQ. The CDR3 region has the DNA TGCGCCAGCAGCTCGGGAGGGATTGTAGCGGGCACCTTC. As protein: CASSSGGIVAGTF.

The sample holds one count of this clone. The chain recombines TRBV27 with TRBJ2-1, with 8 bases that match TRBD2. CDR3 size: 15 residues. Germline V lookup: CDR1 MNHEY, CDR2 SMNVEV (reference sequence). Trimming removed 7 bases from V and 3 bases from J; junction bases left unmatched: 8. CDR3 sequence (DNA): TGTGCCAGCACCGGGGGGGAGGCGATCTACAATGAGCAGTTCTTC. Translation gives CASTGGEAIYNEQFF.

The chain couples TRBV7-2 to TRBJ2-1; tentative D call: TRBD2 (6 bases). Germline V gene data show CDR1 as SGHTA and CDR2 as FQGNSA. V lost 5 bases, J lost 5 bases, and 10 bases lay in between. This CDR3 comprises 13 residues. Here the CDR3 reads CASSQDYDNEQFF. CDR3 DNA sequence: TGTGCCAGCAGCCAGGACTACGACAATGAGCAGTTCTTC.

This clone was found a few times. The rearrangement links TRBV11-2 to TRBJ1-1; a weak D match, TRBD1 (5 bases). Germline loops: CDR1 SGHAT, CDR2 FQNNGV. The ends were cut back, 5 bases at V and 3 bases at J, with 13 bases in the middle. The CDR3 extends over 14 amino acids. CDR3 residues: CASSAGTGDTEAFF. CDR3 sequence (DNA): TGTGCCAGCAGCGCCGGGACGGGGGACACTGAAGCTTTCTTT.

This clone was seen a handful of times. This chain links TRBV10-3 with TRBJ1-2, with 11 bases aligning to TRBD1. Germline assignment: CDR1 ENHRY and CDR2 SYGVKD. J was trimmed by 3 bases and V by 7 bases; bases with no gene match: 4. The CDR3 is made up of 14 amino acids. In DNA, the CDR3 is TGTGCCATCACTCCGGGACAGGGGGACTATGGCTACACCTTC. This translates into CAITPGQGDYGYTF.

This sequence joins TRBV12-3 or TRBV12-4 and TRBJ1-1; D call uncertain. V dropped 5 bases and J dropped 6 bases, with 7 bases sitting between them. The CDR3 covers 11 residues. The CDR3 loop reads CASSNFAEAFF. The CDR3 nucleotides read TGTGCCAGCAGTAATTTCGCTGAAGCTTTCTTT.

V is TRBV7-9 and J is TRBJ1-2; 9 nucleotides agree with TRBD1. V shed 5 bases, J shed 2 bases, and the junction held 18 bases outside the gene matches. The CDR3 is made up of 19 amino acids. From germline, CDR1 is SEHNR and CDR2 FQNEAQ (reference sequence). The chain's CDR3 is CASSPGSGTGWSSNYGYTF. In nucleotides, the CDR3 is TGTGCCAGCAGCCCGGGGTCGGGGACAGGGTGGTCCAGCAACTATGGCTACACCTTC. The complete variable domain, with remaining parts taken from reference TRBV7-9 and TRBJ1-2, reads DTGVSQNPRHKITKRGQNVTFRCDPISEHNRLYWYRQTLGQGPEFLTYFQNEAQLEKSRLLSDRFSAERPKGSFSTLEIQRTEQGDSAMYLCASSPGSGTGWSSNYGYTFGSGTRLTVV.

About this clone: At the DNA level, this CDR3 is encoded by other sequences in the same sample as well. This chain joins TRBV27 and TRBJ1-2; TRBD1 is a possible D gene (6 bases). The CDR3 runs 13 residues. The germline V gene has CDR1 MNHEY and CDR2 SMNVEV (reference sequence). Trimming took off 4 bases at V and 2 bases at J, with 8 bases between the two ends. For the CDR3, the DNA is TGTGCCAGCAGTTCCCAGGGGAACTATGGCTACACCTTC. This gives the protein CASSSQGNYGYTF.

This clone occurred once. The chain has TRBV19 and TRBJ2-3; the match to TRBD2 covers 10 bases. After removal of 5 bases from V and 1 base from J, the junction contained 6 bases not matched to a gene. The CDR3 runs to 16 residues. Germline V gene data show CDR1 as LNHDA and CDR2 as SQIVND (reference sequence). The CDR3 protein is CASSAHTSGGTDTQYF. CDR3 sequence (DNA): TGTGCCAGTAGTGCGCATACTAGCGGGGGCACAGATACGCAGTATTTT.

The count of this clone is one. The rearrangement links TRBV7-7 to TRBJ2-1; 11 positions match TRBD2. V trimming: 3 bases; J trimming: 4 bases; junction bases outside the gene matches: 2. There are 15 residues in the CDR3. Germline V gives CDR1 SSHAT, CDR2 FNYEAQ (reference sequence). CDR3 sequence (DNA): TGTGCCAGCAGCTTGGGACTAGCGGAGTACAATGAGCAGTTCTTC. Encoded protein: CASSLGLAEYNEQFF. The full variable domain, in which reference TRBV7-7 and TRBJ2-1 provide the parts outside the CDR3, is GAGVSQSPRYKVTKRGQDVTLRCDPISSHATLYWYQQALGQGPEFLTYFNYEAQPDKSGLPSDRFSAERPEGSISTLTIQRTEQRDSAMYRCASSLGLAEYNEQFFGPGTRLTVL.

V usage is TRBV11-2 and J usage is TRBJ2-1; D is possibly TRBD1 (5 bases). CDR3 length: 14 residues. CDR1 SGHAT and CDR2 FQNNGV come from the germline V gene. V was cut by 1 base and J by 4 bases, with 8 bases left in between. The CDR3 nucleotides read TGTGCCAGCAGCTTAGGACAGTCTTACAATGAGCAGTTCTTC. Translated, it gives CASSLGQSYNEQFF. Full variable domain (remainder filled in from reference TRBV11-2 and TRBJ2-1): EAGVAQSPRYKIIEKRQSVAFWCNPISGHATLYWYQQILGQGPKLLIQFQNNGVVDDSQLPKDRFSAERLKGVDSTLKIQPAKLEDSAVYLCASSLGQSYNEQFFGPGTRLTVL.

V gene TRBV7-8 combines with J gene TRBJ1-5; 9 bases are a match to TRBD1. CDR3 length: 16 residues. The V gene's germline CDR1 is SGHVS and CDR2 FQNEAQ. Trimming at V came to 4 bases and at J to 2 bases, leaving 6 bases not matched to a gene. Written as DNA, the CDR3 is TGTGCCAGCAGCTCACAGGGGGCGAAGGGCAATCAGCCCCAGCATTTT. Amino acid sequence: CASSSQGAKGNQPQHF. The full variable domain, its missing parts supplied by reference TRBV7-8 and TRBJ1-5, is GAGVSQSPRYKVAKRGQDVALRCDPISGHVSLFWYQQALGQGPEFLTYFQNEAQLDKSGLPSDRFFAERPEGSVSTLKIQRTQQEDSAVYLCASSSQGAKGNQPQHFGDGTRLSIL.

DNA for the CDR3: TGTGCCAGCTCGCTACTAGCGGGAGGCGCAGATACGCAGTATTTT. It codes for CASSLLAGGADTQYF. V gene TRBV19 combines with J gene TRBJ2-3; 12 bases map to TRBD2. The CDR3 length is 15 residues. The V gene end was trimmed by 9 bases and the J gene end by 4 bases; junction bases not matched to a gene: 8. Germline V gene sequence: CDR1 LNHDA, CDR2 SQIVND (reference sequence).

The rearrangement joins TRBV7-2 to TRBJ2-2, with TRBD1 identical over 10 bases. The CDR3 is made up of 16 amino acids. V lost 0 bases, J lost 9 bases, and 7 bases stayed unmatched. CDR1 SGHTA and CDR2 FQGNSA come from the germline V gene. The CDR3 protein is CASSLAGTGARWELFF. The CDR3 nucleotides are TGTGCCAGCAGCTTAGCTGGGACAGGGGCCCGGTGGGAGCTGTTTTTT. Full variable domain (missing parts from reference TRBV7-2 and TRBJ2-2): GAGVSQSPSNKVTEKGKDVELRCDPISGHTALYWYRQSLGQGLEFLIYFQGNSAPDKSGLPSDRFSAERTGGSVSTLTIQRTQQEDSAVYLCASSLAGTGARWELFFGEGSRLTVL.

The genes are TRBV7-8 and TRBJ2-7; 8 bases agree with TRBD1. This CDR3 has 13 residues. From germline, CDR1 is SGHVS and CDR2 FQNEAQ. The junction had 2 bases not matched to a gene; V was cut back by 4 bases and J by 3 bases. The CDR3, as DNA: TGTGCCAGCAGCTCTGACAGGGGCTACGAGCAGTACTTC. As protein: CASSSDRGYEQYF.

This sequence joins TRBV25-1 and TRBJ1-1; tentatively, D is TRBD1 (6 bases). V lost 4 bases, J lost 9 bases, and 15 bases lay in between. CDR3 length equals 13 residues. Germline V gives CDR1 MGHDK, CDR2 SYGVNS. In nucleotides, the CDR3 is TGTGCCAGCAGTGGGTCGGTAGGGGGTAAAGCTTTCTTT. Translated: CASSGSVGGKAFF.

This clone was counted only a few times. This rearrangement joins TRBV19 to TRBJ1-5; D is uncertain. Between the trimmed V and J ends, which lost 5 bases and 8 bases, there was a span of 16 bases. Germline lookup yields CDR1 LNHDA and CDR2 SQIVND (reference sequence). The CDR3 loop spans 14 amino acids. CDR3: CASSEGYRGEPQHF. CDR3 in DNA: TGTGCCAGTAGTGAGGGATATCGTGGGGAGCCCCAGCATTTT. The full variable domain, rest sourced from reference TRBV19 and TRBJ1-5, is DGGITQSPKYLFRKEGQNVTLSCEQNLNHDAMYWYRQDPGQGLRLIYYSQIVNDFQKGDIAEGYSVSREKKESFPLTVTSAQKNPTAFYLCASSEGYRGEPQHFGDGTRLSIL.

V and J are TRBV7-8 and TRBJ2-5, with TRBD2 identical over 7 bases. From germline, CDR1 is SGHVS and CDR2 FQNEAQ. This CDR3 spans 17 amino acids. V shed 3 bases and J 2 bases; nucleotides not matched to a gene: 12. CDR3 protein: CASSFGGGSGLQETQYF. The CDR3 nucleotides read TGTGCCAGCAGCTTTGGGGGGGGTAGCGGACTACAAGAGACCCAGTACTTC.

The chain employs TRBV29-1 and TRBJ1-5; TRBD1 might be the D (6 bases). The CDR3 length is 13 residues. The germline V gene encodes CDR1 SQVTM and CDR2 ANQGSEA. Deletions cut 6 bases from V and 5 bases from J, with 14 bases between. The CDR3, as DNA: TGCAGCGTGGGAACAGGGAGGGATCAGCCCCAGCATTTT. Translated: CSVGTGRDQPQHF.